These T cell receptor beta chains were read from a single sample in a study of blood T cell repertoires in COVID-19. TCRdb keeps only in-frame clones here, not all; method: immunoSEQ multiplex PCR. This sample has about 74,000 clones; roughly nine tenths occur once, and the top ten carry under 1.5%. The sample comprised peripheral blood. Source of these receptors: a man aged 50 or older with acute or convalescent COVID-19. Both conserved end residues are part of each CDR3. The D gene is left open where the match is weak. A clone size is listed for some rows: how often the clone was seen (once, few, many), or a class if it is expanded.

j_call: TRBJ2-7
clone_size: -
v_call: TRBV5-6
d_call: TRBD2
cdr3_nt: TGTGCCAGCAGCTTTCTAGCGGGAGCACACGAGCAGTACTTC
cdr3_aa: CASSFLAGAHEQYF

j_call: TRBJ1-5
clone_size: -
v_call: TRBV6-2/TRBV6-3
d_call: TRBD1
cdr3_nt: TGTGCCAGCAGTTCTGTACAGGGGGCTGGTCAGCCCCAGCATTTT
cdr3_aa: CASSSVQGAGQPQHF

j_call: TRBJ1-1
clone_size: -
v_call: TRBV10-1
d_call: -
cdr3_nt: TGCGCCAGCAGTGAGTCGGGCACAGGGACGAAGAACACTGAAGCTTTCTTT
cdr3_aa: CASSESGTGTKNTEAFF

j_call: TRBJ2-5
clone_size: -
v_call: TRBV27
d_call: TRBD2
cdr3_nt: TGTGCCAGCGCGGGAGCGGGGGAGACCCAGTACTTC
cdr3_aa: CASAGAGETQYF

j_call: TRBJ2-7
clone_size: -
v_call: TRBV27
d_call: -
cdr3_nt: TGTGCCAGCAGTTTAGGGACAACCTCTCAGCAGTACTTC
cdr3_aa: CASSLGTTSQQYF

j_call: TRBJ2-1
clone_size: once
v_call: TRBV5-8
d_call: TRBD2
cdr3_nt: TGTGCCAGCAGCTTGCGGGGGGGTTCCTACAATGAGCAGTTCTTC
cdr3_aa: CASSLRGGSYNEQFF

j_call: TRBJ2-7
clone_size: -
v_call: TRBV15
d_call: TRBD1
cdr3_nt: TGTGCCACCAGCAGCAGGACAGGGACGAACGTCTACGAGCAGTACTTC
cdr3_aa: CATSSRTGTNVYEQYF

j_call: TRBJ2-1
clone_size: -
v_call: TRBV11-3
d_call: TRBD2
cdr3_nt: TGTGCCAGCAGCGGTCCCGGGACTAGCGGGAACAATGAGCAGTTCTTC
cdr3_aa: CASSGPGTSGNNEQFF

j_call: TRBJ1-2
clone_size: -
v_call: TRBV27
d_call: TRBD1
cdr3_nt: TGTGCCAGCAGTGTGGACAGGCGAGACCCCTATGGCTACACCTTC
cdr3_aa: CASSVDRRDPYGYTF

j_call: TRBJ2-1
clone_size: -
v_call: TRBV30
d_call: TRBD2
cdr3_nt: TGTGCCTGGAGCCCCCGTCAGACTAGCGGATACAATGAGCAGTTCTTC
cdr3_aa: CAWSPRQTSGYNEQFF

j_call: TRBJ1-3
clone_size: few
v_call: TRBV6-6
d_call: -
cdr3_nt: TGTGCCAGCAGTTACAATGCGAGAGAGATGGGAAACACCATATATTTT
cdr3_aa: CASSYNAREMGNTIYF

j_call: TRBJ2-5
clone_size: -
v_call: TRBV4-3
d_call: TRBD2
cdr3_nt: TGCGCCAGCAGCCAAGATCTACTAGCGGGGAGGGGGTACCAAGAGACCCAGTACTTC
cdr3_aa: CASSQDLLAGRGYQETQYF

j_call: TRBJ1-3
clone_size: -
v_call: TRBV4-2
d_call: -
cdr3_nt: TGTGCCAGCAGCCAAGTTAGCGGGGCCCTCTCTGGAAACACCATATATTTT
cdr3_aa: CASSQVSGALSGNTIYF

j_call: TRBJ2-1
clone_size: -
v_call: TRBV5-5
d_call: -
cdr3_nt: TGTGCCAGCAGCAATTTCCAGGGGCGTAAGCAGTTCTTC
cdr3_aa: CASSNFQGRKQFF

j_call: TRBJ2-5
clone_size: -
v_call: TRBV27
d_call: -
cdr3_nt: TGTGCCAGCAGTTCCGACACGAGCAAGCCGGCAGGGACCCAGTACTTC
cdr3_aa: CASSSDTSKPAGTQYF

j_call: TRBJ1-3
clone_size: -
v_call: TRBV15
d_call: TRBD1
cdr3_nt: TGTGCCACCAGCATCCAGACAGGGCCTGGAAACACCATATATTTT
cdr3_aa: CATSIQTGPGNTIYF

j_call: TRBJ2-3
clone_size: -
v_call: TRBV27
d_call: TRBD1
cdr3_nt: TGTGCCAGCAGTTTAAAAGGGGGCGGCACAGATACGCAGTATTTT
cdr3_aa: CASSLKGGGTDTQYF

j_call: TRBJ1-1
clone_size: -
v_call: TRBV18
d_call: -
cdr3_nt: TGTGCCAGCTCGCCCGCCGCAGGCCGGACTGAAGCTTTCTTT
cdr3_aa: CASSPAAGRTEAFF

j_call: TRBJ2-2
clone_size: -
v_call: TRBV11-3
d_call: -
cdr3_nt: TGTGCCAGCAGCCCAGGGCCGCAGGGTACCACCGGGGAGCTGTTTTTT
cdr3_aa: CASSPGPQGTTGELFF

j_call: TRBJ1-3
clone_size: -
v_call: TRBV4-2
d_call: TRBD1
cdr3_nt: TGTGCCAGCAGCCTCTCCCGGGACAGTCGTGGAAACACCATATATTTT
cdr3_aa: CASSLSRDSRGNTIYF

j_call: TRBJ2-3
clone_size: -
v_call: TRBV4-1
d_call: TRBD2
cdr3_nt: TGCGCCAGCAGCCACGGGGGGACTTACACAGATACGCAGTATTTT
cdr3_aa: CASSHGGTYTDTQYF

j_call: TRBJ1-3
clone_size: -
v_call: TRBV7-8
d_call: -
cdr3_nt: TGTGCCAGCAGCTTAGCGCCGACAGGCAACTCTGGAAACACCATATATTTT
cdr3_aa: CASSLAPTGNSGNTIYF

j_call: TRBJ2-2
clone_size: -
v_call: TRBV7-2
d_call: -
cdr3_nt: TGTGCCAGCAGCTTGAACGAGGGGGAGCTGTTTTTT
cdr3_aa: CASSLNEGELFF

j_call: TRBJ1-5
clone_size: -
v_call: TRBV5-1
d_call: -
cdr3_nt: TGCGCCAGCAGCTTGGAAGGGGGAAGCAATCAGCCCCAGCATTTT
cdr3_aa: CASSLEGGSNQPQHF